The present TCR beta chain was sequenced within a study of T cells expressing NK-cell markers. This CDR3 comprises 15 residues. The germline CDR1 and CDR2 sequences are SGHRS and YFSETQ. Notes on this clonotype: Its antigen is unidentified.

Making the TCR beta cDNA relied on 5'RACE template switching with UMIs. Following a re-call of the 5' RACE reads, TCRdb has one entry per CDR3 protein and lacks DNA. Found here are hundreds of thousands of distinct CDR3 sequences; the top ten clones hold around 5%. Study observations and caveats: In a group of about 6 donors, dominant NKG2C+ clonotypes represented about 1.0-7.5% of CD8+ T cells.

The chain links TRBV5-1 to TRBJ2-1; TCRdb calls TRBD2, which cannot be checked without DNA. This clonotype was obtained from a man aged 18-70 years in good health. Source material: blood T cells: a sorted CD56 or NKG2C T cell subset, CD4+ or CD8+ T cells, or bulk PBMC T cells (not recorded which). The CDR3 loop is CASSSLAGAYNEQFF.